The clone carrying this TCR beta chain was picked up a small number of times. Its specificity is unknown. These data are taken from a study of T-cell memory formation after mild COVID-19. CDR1 MGHRA and CDR2 YSYEKL come from the germline V gene. This CDR3 is built from 14 residues. Trimming stripped 4 bases from V and 8 bases from J, with 17 bases between. Each CDR3 protein is one row after TCRdb ran MiXCR on the 5' RACE reads. Among about 130,000 distinct CDR3 sequences listed, about 17% were seen once. Study-level findings and limits: Among CD4+ contracting clones, most were CM and EM, and CD8+ ones EMRA. Proof of SARS-CoV-2 specificity was absent for the second-wave clones that crested on day 37. A second wave expanding day 15 to 37 was CD4+-biased; contracting clones were balanced.

Sequences were obtained from PBMCs or a T cell subset sorted from them (not recorded which). The rearrangement joins TRBV4-1 to TRBJ1-1; D is uncertain. The receptor's source is a man aged 18 to 35 who had mild COVID-19 (a few samples of this study predate the infection). Cell type and time point are not known. As DNA, the CDR3 is TGCGCCAGCAGCCTACTACTTGGGTCAGAAGAAGCTTTCTTT. Translating gives CASSLLLGSEEAFF.